Shown below are 8 T cell receptor beta chains from a single sample sequenced in a study of Ad26.COV2.S vaccination and SARS-CoV-2 variants. Clones were sequenced by immunoSEQ multiplex PCR, and TCRdb holds only the in-frame ones, with some missing. The sample has some 390,000 clones; approximately 89% are singletons. Treatment defined: approximately 18 received Ad26.COV2.S at low or high dose, single or two shots; about five received placebo; per-sample allocation not given. Repertoires come from day 63 after the first vaccine or placebo injection. This material consisted of peripheral blood, taken in a trial of Ad26.COV2.S vaccine versus placebo. Receptors originate from a person aged 18-60 years who received the Ad26.COV2.S COVID-19 vaccine or a placebo.

The chain is built from TRBV12-3 or TRBV12-4 and TRBJ1-1; TRBD1 is a possible D gene (5 bases). V was trimmed by 7 bases and J by 11 bases, leaving 17 bases between them. This CDR3 spans 12 amino acids. The CDR3 spells CASNRDLGVAFF. CDR3 in DNA: TGTGCCAGCAATCGGGACTTGGGGGTGGCTTTCTTT.

This clone was counted once. Other DNA sequences in the same sample also yield this CDR3. The genes are TRBV5-1 and TRBJ1-2; 7 bases line up with TRBD1. After removal of 0 bases from V and 4 bases from J, the junction contained 0 bases not matched to a gene. Germline V CDR1 and CDR2: SGHRS, YFSETQ. The CDR3 runs to 13 residues. Written as DNA, the CDR3 is TGCGCCAGCAGCTTGGGGACAGGCTATGGCTACACCTTC. This sequence encodes CASSLGTGYGYTF.

This chain connects TRBV5-4 to TRBJ2-7; 8 nucleotides match TRBD1. The V gene end was trimmed by 3 bases and the J gene end by 2 bases; junction bases not matched to a gene: 4. There are 14 residues in the CDR3. The germline V gene has CDR1 SGHNT and CDR2 YYREEE (reference sequence). The CDR3 coding sequence is TGTGCCAGCAGCTCCCAGGGGGCGCCCTACGAGCAGTACTTC. This translates into CASSSQGAPYEQYF.

V and J are TRBV28 and TRBJ1-1, with D possibly matching TRBD1 (5 bases). Trimming pared 2 bases from V and 5 bases from J, leaving 15 bases between. The germline V gene encodes CDR1 MDHEN and CDR2 SYDVKM. CDR3 size: 15 residues. The DNA of the CDR3 is TGTGCCAGCAGTTTAAGTGATGCGGGGGGGACTGAAGCTTTCTTT. Encoded protein: CASSLSDAGGTEAFF.

The V gene is TRBV7-9, the J gene TRBJ2-1; TRBD2 aligns across 8 bases. The CDR3 is made up of 17 amino acids. Trimming removed 2 bases from V and 4 bases from J; junction bases left unmatched: 10. Per germline, CDR1 SEHNR and CDR2 FQNEAQ (reference sequence). The CDR3: CASSLTAKRELYNEQFF. CDR3 DNA sequence: TGTGCCAGCAGCTTAACAGCTAAGCGGGAGCTATACAATGAGCAGTTCTTC.

This clone was seen once. V is TRBV28 and J is TRBJ2-7; D may be TRBD1 (6 bases). CDR1 is MDHEN and CDR2 is SYDVKM in the germline V gene. The CDR3 length is 13 residues. Trimming took 7 bases from V and 3 from J, leaving 13 bases between them. The CDR3 loop is CASTGTWGYEQYF. DNA for the CDR3: TGTGCCAGCACCGGGACATGGGGCTACGAGCAGTACTTC.

V is TRBV19 and J is TRBJ2-4; possibly TRBD1 or TRBD2 for D (5 bases each). The V end was cut by 6 bases, the J end by 6 bases, with 12 bases between. Germline loops: CDR1 LNHDA, CDR2 SQIVND (reference sequence). This CDR3 spans 13 amino acids. As DNA, the CDR3 is TGTGCCAGTAGCACGGGGACCGTAAACATTCAGTACTTC. Translation: CASSTGTVNIQYF.

V is TRBV5-1 and J is TRBJ2-1; weak D call: TRBD2 (6 bases). Trimming took 6 bases from V and 6 from J, leaving 13 bases between them. Per germline, CDR1 SGHRS and CDR2 YFSETQ. The CDR3 length is 13 residues. The CDR3 loop reads CASKVGSFNEQFF. The CDR3 bases are TGCGCCAGCAAGGTCGGGAGCTTCAATGAGCAGTTCTTC.